This T cell receptor beta chain was profiled in a study of blood T cell repertoires in COVID-19. Germline V lookup: CDR1 MDHEN, CDR2 SYDVKM. V gave up 6 bases and J gave up 2 bases; unmatched junction bases: 8. The CDR3 spans 16 residues. Sequencing was performed with immunoSEQ multiplex PCR; in TCRdb, only in-frame clones are kept and a portion is missing. The sample comprises approximately 180,000 clones, 87% of which are singletons, and roughly 2.5% rests with the top ten. Sequencing used peripheral blood. The chain employs TRBV28 and TRBJ1-5; TRBD1 aligns across 9 bases. The sequence derives from a man aged 40-49 years with active or convalescent COVID-19. This CDR3 is CASSRDREYGNQPQHF. CDR3 nucleotide sequence: TGTGCCAGCAGCCGGGACAGGGAATATGGCAATCAGCCCCAGCATTTT.